Below, 11 T cell receptor beta chains from the same sample are listed, as sequenced in a study of T cells after yellow fever vaccination. TCRdb itself ran the 5' RACE reads through MiXCR, one entry per CDR3 protein. The sample consists of 320,000 or so distinct CDR3 sequences, roughly 8.6% of them appearing once. Sequencing used PBMCs, obtained about 41 days after the first yellow fever vaccination. The receptors were gathered from a man younger than 35 who received the YFV17D yellow fever vaccine.

This clonotype was detected ten times or more. This chain links TRBV7-2 with TRBJ2-7; D gene ambiguous. Germline CDR1 is SGHTA and CDR2 is FQGNSA. V lost 1 base and J lost 3, with 10 bases in between. CDR3 length equals 14 residues. The CDR3 DNA reads TGTGCCAGCAGCTTAGACGGGTCGGGCTACGAGCAGTACTTC. This encodes CASSLDGSGYEQYF.

This clonotype was detected a few times. The chain recombines TRBV12-3 or TRBV12-4 with TRBJ1-2, with D unresolved. The CDR3 length is 13 residues. V was trimmed by 6 bases and J by 3 bases, leaving 11 bases between them. This CDR3 is CASSPGLYYGYTF. The DNA of the CDR3 is TGTGCCAGCAGCCCGGGCCTGTACTATGGCTACACCTTC.

This clonotype has ten or more counts. V and J are TRBV24-1 and TRBJ2-1, with 8 positions matching TRBD2. The CDR3 has 16 amino acids. The V segment lost 4 bases and the J segment 1 base; nucleotides outside the gene matches: 5. Germline V gene sequence: CDR1 KGHDR, CDR2 SFDVKD. This CDR3 is CATSETGGPSYNEQFF. The CDR3 bases are TGTGCCACCAGTGAAACGGGGGGGCCGTCCTACAATGAGCAGTTCTTC.

The table lists this clonotype with a few counts. The chain has TRBV20-1 and TRBJ1-1; possibly TRBD1 for D (6 bases). The CDR3 runs 16 residues. V gave up 0 bases and J gave up 0 bases, with 14 bases separating them. In germline, CDR1 is DFQATT, CDR2 SNEGSKA (reference sequence). CDR3 residues: CSARDPLDRLNTEAFF. CDR3 nucleotide sequence: TGCAGTGCTAGAGACCCCCTGGACAGACTGAACACTGAAGCTTTCTTT.

This clonotype has a handful of counts. The CDR3 DNA is TGTGCCAGCAGCGTAGGCTGGGCGGACTCCTACGAGCAGTACTTC. Protein product: CASSVGWADSYEQYF. This chain links TRBV7-2 with TRBJ2-7; D is uncertain. Trimming took 5 bases from V and 0 from J, leaving 14 bases between them. The CDR3 runs 15 residues. From germline, CDR1 is SGHTA and CDR2 FQGNSA.

The chain has TRBV10-3 and TRBJ1-2, with D perhaps matching TRBD1 (5 bases). The germline V gene has CDR1 ENHRY and CDR2 SYGVKD. Trimming removed 6 bases at V and 3 bases at J, with 14 bases between. The CDR3 is 14 residues long. The CDR3 region is CAIRPGGGDYGYTF. The CDR3 DNA follows: TGTGCCATCAGGCCGGGGGGGGGAGACTATGGCTACACCTTC.

The chain recombines TRBV6-1 with TRBJ2-7; TRBD1 matches 8 bases. The CDR3 is 13 amino acids. Germline assignment: CDR1 MNHNS and CDR2 SASEGT. The V gene end was trimmed by 6 bases and the J gene end by 4 bases; junction bases not matched to a gene: 5. In nucleotides, the CDR3 is TGTGCCAGCAGGAAATACAGGGGGTACGAGCAGTACGTC. Protein sequence: CASRKYRGYEQYV.

Only a few counts were recorded for this clonotype. The CDR3 spells CASSQVSTDTQYF. Here the CDR3 DNA reads TGCGCCAGCAGCCAGGTTAGCACAGATACGCAGTATTTT. The chain is built from TRBV4-1 and TRBJ2-3, with D uncertain. CDR1 and CDR2 (germline): MGHRA, YSYEKL. V was trimmed by 3 bases and J by 0 bases, leaving 4 bases between them. This CDR3 is built from 13 residues.

This clonotype occurred once. The rearrangement uses TRBV10-1 and TRBJ1-5; no firm D call. The germline V and J ends were trimmed by 0 bases and 7 bases, with 7 bases remaining between them. CDR3 size: 13 residues. The germline V gene encodes CDR1 WNHNN and CDR2 SYGVQD (reference sequence). The CDR3 loop reads CASSESTYQPQHF. For the CDR3, the DNA is TGCGCCAGCAGTGAGTCGACTTACCAGCCCCAGCATTTT.

The chain couples TRBV10-2 to TRBJ2-3, with 10 bases identical to TRBD1. The germline gives CDR1 WSHSY, CDR2 SAAADI. The CDR3 consists of 15 residues. Trimming removed 8 bases from V and 3 bases from J; junction bases left unmatched: 8. CDR3 sequence reads: CASDDRDRGTDTQYF. The CDR3 DNA follows: TGCGCCAGCGATGACCGGGACAGGGGAACAGATACGCAGTATTTT.

This clonotype has just a few counts. This chain joins TRBV10-3 and TRBJ2-1; D is possibly TRBD1 (5 bases). Trimming removed 10 bases from V and 4 bases from J, with 14 bases in between. This CDR3 is 13 amino acids long. The germline gives CDR1 ENHRY, CDR2 SYGVKD. CDR3 sequence reads: CATQFGQYNEQFF. In DNA form, the CDR3 reads TGTGCCACTCAATTCGGACAATACAATGAGCAGTTCTTC.